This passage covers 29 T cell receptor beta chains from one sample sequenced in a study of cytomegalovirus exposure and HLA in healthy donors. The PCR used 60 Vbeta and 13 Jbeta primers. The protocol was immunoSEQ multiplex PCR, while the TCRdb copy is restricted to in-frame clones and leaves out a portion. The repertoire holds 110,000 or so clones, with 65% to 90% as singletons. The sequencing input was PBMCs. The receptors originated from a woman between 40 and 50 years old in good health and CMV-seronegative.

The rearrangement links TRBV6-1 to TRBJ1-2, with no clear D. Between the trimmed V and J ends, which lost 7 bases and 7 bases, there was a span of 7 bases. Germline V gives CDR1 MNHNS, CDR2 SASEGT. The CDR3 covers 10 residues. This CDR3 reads CASMSGGYTF. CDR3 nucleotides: TGTGCCAGCATGTCGGGTGGCTACACCTTC.

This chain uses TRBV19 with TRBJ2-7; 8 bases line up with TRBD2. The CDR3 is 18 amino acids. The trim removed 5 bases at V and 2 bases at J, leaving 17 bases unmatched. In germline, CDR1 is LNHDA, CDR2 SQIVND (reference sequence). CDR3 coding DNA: TGTGCCAGTAGTGAAGCGGGAGTCACAGAATCATTTCCCTACGAGCAGTACTTC. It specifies CASSEAGVTESFPYEQYF.

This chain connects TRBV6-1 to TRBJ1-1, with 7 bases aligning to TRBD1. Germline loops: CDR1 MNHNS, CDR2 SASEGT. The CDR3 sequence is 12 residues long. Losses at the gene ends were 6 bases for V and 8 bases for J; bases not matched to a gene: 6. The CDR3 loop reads CASRADRREAFF. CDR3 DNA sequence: TGTGCCAGCAGGGCGGACAGGCGAGAAGCTTTCTTT.

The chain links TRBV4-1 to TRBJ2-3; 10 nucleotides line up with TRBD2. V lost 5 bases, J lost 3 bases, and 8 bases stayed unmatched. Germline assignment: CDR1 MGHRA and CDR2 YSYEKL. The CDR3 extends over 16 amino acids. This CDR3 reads CASSRQAGGGTDTQYF. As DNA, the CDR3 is TGCGCCAGCAGCAGACAAGCGGGAGGGGGGACAGATACGCAGTATTTT.

CDR3 loop: CASSPRTDVYEQYF. The CDR3 DNA follows: TGTGCCAGCAGCCCAAGGACAGATGTCTACGAGCAGTACTTC. The gene calls are TRBV5-5 and TRBJ2-7; TRBD1 might be the D (6 bases). Germline V gene lookup returns CDR1 SGHKS and CDR2 YYEKEE (reference sequence). The V gene lost 4 bases and the J gene lost 3 bases, with 14 bases spanning the gap. There are 14 residues in the CDR3.

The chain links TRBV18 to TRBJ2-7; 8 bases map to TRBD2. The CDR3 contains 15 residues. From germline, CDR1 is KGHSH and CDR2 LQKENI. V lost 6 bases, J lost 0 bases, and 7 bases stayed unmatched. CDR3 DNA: TGTGCCAGCTCCCTCATCGGGGGGGCCTCCTACGAGCAGTACTTC. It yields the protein CASSLIGGASYEQYF.

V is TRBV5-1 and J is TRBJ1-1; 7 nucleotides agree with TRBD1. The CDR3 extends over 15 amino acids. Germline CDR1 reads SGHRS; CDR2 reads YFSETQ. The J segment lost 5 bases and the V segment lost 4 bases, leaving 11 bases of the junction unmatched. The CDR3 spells CASSVQMTGKTEAFF. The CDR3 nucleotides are TGCGCCAGCAGCGTCCAGATGACAGGGAAGACTGAAGCTTTCTTT.

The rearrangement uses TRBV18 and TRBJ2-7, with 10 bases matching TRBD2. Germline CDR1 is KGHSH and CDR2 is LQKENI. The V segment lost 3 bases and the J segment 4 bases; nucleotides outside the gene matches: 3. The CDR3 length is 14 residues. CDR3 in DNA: TGTGCCAGCTCACCGACTAGCGGGCTGTACGAGCAGTACTTC. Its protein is CASSPTSGLYEQYF.

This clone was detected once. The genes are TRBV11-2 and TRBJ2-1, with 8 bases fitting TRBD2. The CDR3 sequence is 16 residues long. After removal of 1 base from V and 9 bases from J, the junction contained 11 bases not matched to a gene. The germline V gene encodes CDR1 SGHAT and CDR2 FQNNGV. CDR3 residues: CASSLVPGTRSGEQFF. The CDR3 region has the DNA TGTGCCAGCAGCTTAGTACCCGGGACTAGGAGTGGTGAGCAGTTCTTC.

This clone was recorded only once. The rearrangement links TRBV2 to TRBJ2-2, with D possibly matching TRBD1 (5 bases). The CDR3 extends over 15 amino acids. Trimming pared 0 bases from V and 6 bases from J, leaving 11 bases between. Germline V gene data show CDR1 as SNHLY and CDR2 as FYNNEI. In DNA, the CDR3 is TGTGCCAGCAGTGAAGCGCTTCCAGGGCCCGGGGAGCTGTTTTTT. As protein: CASSEALPGPGELFF. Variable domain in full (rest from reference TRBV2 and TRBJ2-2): EPEVTQTPSHQVTQMGQEVILRCVPISNHLYFYWYRQILGQKVEFLVSFYNNEISEKSEIFDDQFSVERPDGSNFTLKIRSTKLEDSAMYFCASSEALPGPGELFFGEGSRLTVL.

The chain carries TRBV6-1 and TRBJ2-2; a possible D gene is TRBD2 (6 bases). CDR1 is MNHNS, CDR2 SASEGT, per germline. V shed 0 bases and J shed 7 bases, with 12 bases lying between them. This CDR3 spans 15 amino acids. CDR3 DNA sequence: TGTGCCAGCAGTGAAGCGGGGAAGGGAGGCGGGGAGCTGTTTTTT. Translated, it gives CASSEAGKGGGELFF.

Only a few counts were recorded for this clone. DNA for the CDR3: TGTGCCAGCAGTGAAATCCGGGTCGGGGGAGGCACTGAAGCTTTCTTT. It yields the protein CASSEIRVGGGTEAFF. The V and J genes are TRBV2 and TRBJ1-1; a possible D gene is TRBD1 (5 bases). This CDR3 comprises 16 residues. The V end lost 2 bases, the J end lost 4 bases, and 17 bases lay between the germline ends. Looked up from germline, CDR1 is SNHLY and CDR2 is FYNNEI.

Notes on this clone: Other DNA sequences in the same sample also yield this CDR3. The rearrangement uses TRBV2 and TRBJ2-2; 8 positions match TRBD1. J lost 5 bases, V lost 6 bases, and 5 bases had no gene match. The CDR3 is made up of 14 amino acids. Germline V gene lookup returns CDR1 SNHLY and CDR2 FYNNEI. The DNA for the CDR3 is TGTGCCAGCAGGGACAGGGTCGGGACCGGGGAGCTGTTTTTT. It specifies CASRDRVGTGELFF.

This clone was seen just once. Here the CDR3 reads CSATGDGELFF. The CDR3 bases are TGCAGTGCGACAGGGGACGGAGAGCTGTTTTTT. J is TRBJ2-2 and V is TRBV20-1, with TRBD1 identical over 8 bases. The CDR3 extends over 11 amino acids. Germline lookup yields CDR1 DFQATT and CDR2 SNEGSKA (reference sequence). Trimming cost V 6 bases and J 11 bases; bases outside gene matches: 5.

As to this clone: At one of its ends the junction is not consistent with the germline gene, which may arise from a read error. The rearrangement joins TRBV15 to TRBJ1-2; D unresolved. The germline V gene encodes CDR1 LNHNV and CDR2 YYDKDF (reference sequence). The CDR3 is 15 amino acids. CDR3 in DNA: TGTGCCACCAGCCGAGACCGAGGCACAAACTATGGCTACACCTTC. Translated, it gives CATSRDRGTNYGYTF.

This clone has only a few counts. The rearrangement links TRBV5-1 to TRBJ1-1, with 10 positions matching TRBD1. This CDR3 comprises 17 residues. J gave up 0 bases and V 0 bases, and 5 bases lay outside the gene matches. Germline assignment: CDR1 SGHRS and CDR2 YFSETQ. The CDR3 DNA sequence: TGCGCCAGCAGCTTGGCCCCGACAGGGGGCATGAACACTGAAGCTTTCTTT. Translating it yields CASSLAPTGGMNTEAFF. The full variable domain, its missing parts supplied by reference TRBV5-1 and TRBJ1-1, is KAGVTQTPRYLIKTRGQQVTLSCSPISGHRSVSWYQQTPGQGLQFLFEYFSETQRNKGNFPGRFSGRQFSNSRSEMNVSTLELGDSALYLCASSLAPTGGMNTEAFFGQGTRLTVV.

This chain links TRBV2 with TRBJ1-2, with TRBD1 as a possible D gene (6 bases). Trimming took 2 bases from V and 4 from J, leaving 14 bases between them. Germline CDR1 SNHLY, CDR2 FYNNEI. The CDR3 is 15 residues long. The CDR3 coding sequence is TGTGCCAGCAGTGAACGTTCGCAGGGGTCCTATGGCTACACCTTC. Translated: CASSERSQGSYGYTF.

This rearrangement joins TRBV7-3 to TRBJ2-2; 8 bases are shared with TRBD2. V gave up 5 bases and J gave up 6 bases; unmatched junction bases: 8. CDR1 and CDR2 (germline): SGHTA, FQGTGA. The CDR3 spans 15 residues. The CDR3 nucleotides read TGTGCCAGCAGCCCCGTCGGGGGGGTCCCCGGGGAGCTGTTTTTT. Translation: CASSPVGGVPGELFF.

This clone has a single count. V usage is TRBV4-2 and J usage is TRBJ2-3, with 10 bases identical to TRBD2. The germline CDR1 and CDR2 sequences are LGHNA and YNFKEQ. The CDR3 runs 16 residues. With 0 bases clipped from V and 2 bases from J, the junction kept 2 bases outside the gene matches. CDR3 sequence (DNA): TGTGCCAGCAGCCAAGAACTAGCGGGGAACACAGATACGCAGTATTTT. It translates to CASSQELAGNTDTQYF.

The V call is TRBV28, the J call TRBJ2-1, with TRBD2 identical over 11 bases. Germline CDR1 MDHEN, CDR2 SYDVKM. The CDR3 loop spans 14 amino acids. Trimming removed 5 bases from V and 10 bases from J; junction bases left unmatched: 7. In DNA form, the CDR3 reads TGTGCCAGCAGTGGTAGCGGGAGGGCCTGGGAGCAGTTCTTC. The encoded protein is CASSGSGRAWEQFF. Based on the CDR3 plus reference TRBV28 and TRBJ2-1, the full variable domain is DVKVTQSSRYLVKRTGEKVFLECVQDMDHENMFWYRQDPGLGLRLIYFSYDVKMKEKGDIPEGYSVSREKKERFSLILESASTNQTSMYLCASSGSGRAWEQFFGPGTRLTVL.

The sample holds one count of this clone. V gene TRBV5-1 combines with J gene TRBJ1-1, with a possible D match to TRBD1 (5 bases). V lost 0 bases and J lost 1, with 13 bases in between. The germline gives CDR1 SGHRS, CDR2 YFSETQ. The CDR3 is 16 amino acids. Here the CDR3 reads CASSLAGGGPNTEAFF. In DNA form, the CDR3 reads TGCGCCAGCAGCTTGGCCGGCGGGGGACCGAACACTGAAGCTTTCTTT.

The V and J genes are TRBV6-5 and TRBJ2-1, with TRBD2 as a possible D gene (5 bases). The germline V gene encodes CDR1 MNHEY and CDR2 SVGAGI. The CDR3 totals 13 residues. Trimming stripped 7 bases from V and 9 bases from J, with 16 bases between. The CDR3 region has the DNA TGTGCCAGCAATCGAGGACGGGGTGGTGAGCAGTTCTTC. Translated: CASNRGRGGEQFF.

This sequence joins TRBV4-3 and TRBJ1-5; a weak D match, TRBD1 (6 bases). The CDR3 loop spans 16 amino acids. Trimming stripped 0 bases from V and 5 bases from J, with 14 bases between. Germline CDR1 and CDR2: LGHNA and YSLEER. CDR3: CASSQDRAQGHQPQHF. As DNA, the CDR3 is TGCGCCAGCAGCCAAGATCGCGCACAGGGCCATCAGCCCCAGCATTTT.

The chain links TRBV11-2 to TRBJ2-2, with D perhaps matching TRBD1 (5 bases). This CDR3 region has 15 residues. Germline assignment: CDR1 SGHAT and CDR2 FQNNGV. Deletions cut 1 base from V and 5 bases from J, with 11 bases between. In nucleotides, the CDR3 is TGTGCCAGCAGCTTAGCGCAGGGTTGGACCGGGGAGCTGTTTTTT. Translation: CASSLAQGWTGELFF.

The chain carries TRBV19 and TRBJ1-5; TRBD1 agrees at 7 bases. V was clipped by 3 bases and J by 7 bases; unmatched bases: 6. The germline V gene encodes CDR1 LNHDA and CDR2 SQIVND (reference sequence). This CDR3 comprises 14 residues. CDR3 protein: CASSIPTGKQPQHF. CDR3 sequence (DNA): TGTGCCAGTAGTATCCCGACAGGGAAACAGCCCCAGCATTTT.

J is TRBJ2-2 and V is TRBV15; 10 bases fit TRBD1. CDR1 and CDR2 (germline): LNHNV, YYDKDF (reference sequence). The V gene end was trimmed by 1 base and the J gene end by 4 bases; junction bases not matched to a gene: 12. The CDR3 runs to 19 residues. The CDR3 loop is CATSRALGQGGVGTGELFF. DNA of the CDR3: TGTGCCACCAGCAGAGCCCTAGGACAGGGGGGGGTTGGCACCGGGGAGCTGTTTTTT.

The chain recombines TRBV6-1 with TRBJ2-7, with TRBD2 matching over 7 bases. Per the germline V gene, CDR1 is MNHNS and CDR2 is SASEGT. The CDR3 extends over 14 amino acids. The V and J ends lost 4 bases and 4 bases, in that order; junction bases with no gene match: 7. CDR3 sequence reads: CASSVRTGGYEQYF. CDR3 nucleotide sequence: TGTGCCAGCAGTGTCCGGACGGGGGGATACGAGCAGTACTTC.

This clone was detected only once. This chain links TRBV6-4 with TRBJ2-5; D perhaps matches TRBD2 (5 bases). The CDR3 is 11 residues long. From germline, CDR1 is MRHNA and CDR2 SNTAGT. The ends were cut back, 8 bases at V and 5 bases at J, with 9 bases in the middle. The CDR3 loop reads CASLARETQYF. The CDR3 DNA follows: TGTGCCAGCTTAGCGCGGGAGACCCAGTACTTC.

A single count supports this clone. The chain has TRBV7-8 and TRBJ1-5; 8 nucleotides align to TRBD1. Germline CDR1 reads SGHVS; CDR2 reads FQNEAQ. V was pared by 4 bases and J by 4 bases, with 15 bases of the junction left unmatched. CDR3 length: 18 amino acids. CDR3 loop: CASSSIRTGGVGNQPQHF. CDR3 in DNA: TGTGCCAGCAGCTCGATAAGAACAGGGGGTGTAGGAAATCAGCCCCAGCATTTT.